This T cell receptor beta chain was observed in a study of a mutant IDH1 vaccine in newly diagnosed glioma. The wider study: Eight vaccinations went to patients in weeks 1, 3, 5, 7, 11, 15, 19, 23. Vaccines were first given 4-6 weeks after radiotherapy alone, or with temozolomide cycles. Treated patients comprised 62.5% males and about 40% females, mean age roughly 43 years.

This clone was detected a few times. Its antigen is currently unknown. The V and J ends lost 7 bases and 2 bases respectively, with 23 bases between them. The CDR3 loop spans 17 amino acids. Per germline, CDR1 SGHTA and CDR2 FQGTGA. Stated time point: week 11, during vaccination. Topical imiquimod accompanied each vaccine dose, which consisted of 300 ug of mutant IDH1 20-mer peptide. The protocol was immunoSEQ multiplex PCR, while the TCRdb copy is restricted to in-frame clones and leaves out a portion. Of fewer than 75,000 clones in the sample, approximately 84% are singletons; the top ten hold about 9%.

The clonotype comes from a woman in her forties or fifties with glioma. V gene TRBV7-3 combines with J gene TRBJ1-1; a weak D match, TRBD1 (6 bases). Sample: PBMCs, taken from a glioma patient whose treatment included an IDH1 peptide vaccine. CDR3 sequence (DNA): TGTGCCAGCACCCCCGGCCCAGGGGACCCCTTCAACACTGAAGCTTTCTTT. It is translated as CASTPGPGDPFNTEAFF.